This TCR beta chain was sequenced during a study of blood T cell repertoires in COVID-19 (dated by TCRdb to about 2020). Notes on the research overall: Samples from collaborators originated in the United States, Italy and Spain and spanned both the acute and convalescent phases of COVID-19. Where available, HLA class I and class II types were taken from metadata supplied by the sample provider and were not determined by assay-based typing. Subjects who had been exposed to COVID-19, were actively infected with it, or had recovered from it provided the deeply sampled blood TCRbeta repertoires that made up the dataset. The repertoires were released in a freely available public database meant as a resource for research on the immune response to SARS-CoV-2. The prospective study material was composed of cDNA or gDNA derived from T cells, B-cell-depleted T cells, or PBMCs. Samples came from the ongoing ImmuneRACE study (first 160 participants) plus 1,254 subjects from 6 global collaborators. The sample metadata nearly always contained a de-identified subject ID, COVID-19 status, age in years and sex.

The immunoSEQ Assay, a bias-controlled multiplex PCR, was used to amplify TCRbeta CDR3 regions from genomic DNA. Turning to the authors' computational methods: The number of nucleated cells in each sample was estimated by amplification of reference gene primers within the assay. To quantify the absolute abundance of each unique TCRbeta CDR3 rearrangement, sequence reads were collapsed and filtered. Productive Simpson clonality was computed per sample as the square root of Simpson's diversity index over productive rearrangements. In its TCRdb copy, this immuneACCESS table keeps in-frame sequences only and misses some clones. Where compared with another copy, unresolved V genes explain less than half of these, and the others have no known cause. That table furnishes V, J and clone size, whereas the DNA furnished D and trimming. The sample profile shows about 200,000 clones; 82% of them were found once. The ten largest clones add up to less than 9.5% of the sample.

This clone has just a few counts. The antigen this receptor binds is unknown. No base qualities exist here, and no much larger clone lies one base off it. The paper's findings and limits, for the study overall: The quantity of clinical and demographic metadata differed by source and by participant and was supplied without curation.

One collaborating source in Seattle enrolled patients during active infection and followed them longitudinally through the course of disease. Each collaborating institution followed its own protocols to collect whole blood in K2EDTA tubes. For TCRbeta analysis, collaborators shipped samples as frozen whole blood, isolated PBMCs, or DNA extracted from either of those sample types. The CDR3 contains 14 residues, cysteine and phenylalanine counted. The sequence is cut down to CDR3 DNA, 42 bases in frame from base 1. CDR1 and CDR2 (MDHEN, SYDVKM) derive from the germline V gene. The junction shows trimming of 5 bases on V and 14 bases on J, plus 19 bases between the germline ends.

This TCR was recovered from an elderly woman with COVID-19, enrolled during active disease. The chain is assembled from TRBV28 and TRBJ1-6; TRBD1 could be the D gene, as 6 bases match. The sequenced material came from peripheral blood. The DNA reads TGTGCCAGCAGTCTCCGAGGACAGTCAGTAGCCCTCCACTTT. It is translated as CASSLRGQSVALHF.